This T cell receptor beta chain was found in a study of T cells after yellow fever vaccination. From germline, CDR1 is SGDLS and CDR2 YYNGEE. Trimming cost V 4 bases and J 4 bases; bases outside gene matches: 2. The CDR3 has 14 amino acids. 5'RACE template switching produced TCR cDNA carrying a universal primer site and UMIs. TCRdb itself ran the 5' RACE reads through MiXCR, one entry per CDR3 protein. The sample carries about 510,000 distinct CDR3 sequences, roughly 22% recorded once. This clonotype has more than one count but fewer than ten. This chain uses TRBV9 with TRBJ1-6, with TRBD1 matching 7 bases. This sequence was found in a man aged 18 to 30 who received the YFV17D yellow fever vaccine. The sample in question was PBMCs, obtained roughly 20 days after the first yellow fever vaccination. CDR3 sequence (DNA): TGTGCCAGCAGCCCGGGACAGTATAATTCACCCCTCCACTTT. Translating gives CASSPGQYNSPLHF.